Given below is one TCR beta chain in context. This clonotype appeared many times. Its antigen has not been determined. No per-base quality is available; no much larger clone lies one base away. Sequencer: Illumina HiSeq 1500. TCRdb reanalyzed the raw reads on its own, using fastp at Q25 for trimming and MiXCR for clone calling, and kept in-frame beta chains. Every CDR3 protein is listed once, alongside the most common genes and DNA of its rows. The sample profile shows 170,000 or so distinct CDR3 sequences; approximately 15% of them were found once. Together, the top ten hold 25% to 30% of the sample. This record belongs to a study of T cell repertoires in cytomegalovirus infection (dated by TCRdb to the late 2010s). Turning to the overall study: Donor HLA type was relevant to the analysis, as public TCR beta signatures indicated carriage of CMV infection together with the matching HLA type. What the study reported, not specific to this receptor: Carriers of CMV infection plus the relevant HLA type were discriminated by the cumulative frequency of public TCR beta family members in the study cohort and in an independent roughly 340-donor cohort. The ex vivo response was dominated by HLA-C-restricted CMV-specific TCR beta clonotypes, and the single most frequent clonotype in two of eight donors was supplied by these HLA-C-restricted clonotypes.

The V end gives up 1 base and the J end 6 bases, leaving 6 bases in the junction not matched to a gene. The CDR3 starts with the cysteine, ends with the phenylalanine, and has 16 residues. Only the CDR3 DNA stays, 48 bases, in frame from base 1. Reading the germline V gene gives CDR1 SGHTA and CDR2 FQGNSA. Sample: PBMCs. This clonotype was sampled from a human donor in good health (CMV status not recorded). Some clones in this sample may be carry-over from other donors' samples. This sequence uses TRBV7-2 and TRBJ1-6; 7 nucleotides in the junction match TRBD1. At the DNA level, the sequence is TGTGCCAGCAGCTTAGATTGGCAGGGGGTTAATTCACCCCTCCACTTT. This sequence encodes CASSLDWQGVNSPLHF.